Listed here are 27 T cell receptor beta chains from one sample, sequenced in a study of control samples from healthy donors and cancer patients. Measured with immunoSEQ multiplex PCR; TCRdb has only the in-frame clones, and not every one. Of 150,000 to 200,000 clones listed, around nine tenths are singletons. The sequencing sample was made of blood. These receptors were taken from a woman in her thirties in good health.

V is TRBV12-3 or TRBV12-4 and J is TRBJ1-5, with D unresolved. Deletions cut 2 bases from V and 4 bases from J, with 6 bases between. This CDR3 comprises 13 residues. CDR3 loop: CASSLWQNQPQHF. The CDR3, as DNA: TGTGCCAGCAGTTTATGGCAGAATCAGCCCCAGCATTTT.

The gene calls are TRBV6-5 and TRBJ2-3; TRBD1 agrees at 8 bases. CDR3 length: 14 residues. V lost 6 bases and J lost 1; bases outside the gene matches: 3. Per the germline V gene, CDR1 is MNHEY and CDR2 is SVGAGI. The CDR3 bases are TGTGCCAGCAGCACGACAGGGGGCACAGATACGCAGTATTTT. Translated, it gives CASSTTGGTDTQYF.

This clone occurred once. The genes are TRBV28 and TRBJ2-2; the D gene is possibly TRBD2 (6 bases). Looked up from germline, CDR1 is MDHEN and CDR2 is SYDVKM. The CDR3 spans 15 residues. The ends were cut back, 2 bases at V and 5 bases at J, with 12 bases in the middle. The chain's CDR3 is CASSLGGARTGELFF. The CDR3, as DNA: TGTGCCAGCAGTTTAGGCGGGGCGAGGACCGGGGAGCTGTTTTTT.

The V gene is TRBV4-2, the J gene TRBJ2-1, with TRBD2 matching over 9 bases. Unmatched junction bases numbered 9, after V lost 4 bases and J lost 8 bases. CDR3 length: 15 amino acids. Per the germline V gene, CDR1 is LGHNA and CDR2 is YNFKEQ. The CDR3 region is CASSLGGGRVYEQFF. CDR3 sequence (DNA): TGTGCCAGCAGCCTAGGTGGCGGGAGGGTCTATGAGCAGTTCTTC.

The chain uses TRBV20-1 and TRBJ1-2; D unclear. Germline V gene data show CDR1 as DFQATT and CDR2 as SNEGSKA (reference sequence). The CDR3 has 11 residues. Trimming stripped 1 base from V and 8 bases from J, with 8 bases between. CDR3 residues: CSARGGRGYTF. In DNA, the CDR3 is TGCAGTGCTAGAGGGGGTCGGGGCTACACCTTC.

The CDR3 coding sequence is TGCAGCGTTGTTTACGGGGGCTACGAGCAGTACTTC. It codes for CSVVYGGYEQYF. This chain uses TRBV29-1 with TRBJ2-7, with D perhaps TRBD2 (6 bases). CDR3 length equals 12 residues. Trimming pared 4 bases from V and 3 bases from J, leaving 10 bases between. The germline V gene has CDR1 SQVTM and CDR2 ANQGSEA.

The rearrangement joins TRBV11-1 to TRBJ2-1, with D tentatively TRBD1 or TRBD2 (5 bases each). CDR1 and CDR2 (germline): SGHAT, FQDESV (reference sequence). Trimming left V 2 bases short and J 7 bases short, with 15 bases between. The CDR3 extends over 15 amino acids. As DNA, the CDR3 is TGTGCCAGCAGCTTATTATCGGGGCGTCGGAATGAGCAGTTCTTC. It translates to CASSLLSGRRNEQFF.

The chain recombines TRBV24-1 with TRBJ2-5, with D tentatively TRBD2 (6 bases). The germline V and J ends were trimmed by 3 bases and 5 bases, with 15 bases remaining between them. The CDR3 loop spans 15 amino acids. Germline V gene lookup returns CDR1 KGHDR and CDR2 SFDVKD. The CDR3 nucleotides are TGTGCCACCAGTGATGGCGGGACGGTTGGCGAGACCCAGTACTTC. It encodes CATSDGGTVGETQYF.

The CDR3, as DNA: TGCAGCGTTGAGGGACAGGGTACCCACGAGCAGTACTTC. Its protein is CSVEGQGTHEQYF. The chain joins TRBV29-1 to TRBJ2-7; 9 bases match TRBD1. Unmatched junction bases numbered 5, after V lost 3 bases and J lost 5 bases. CDR1 SQVTM and CDR2 ANQGSEA come from the germline V gene. The CDR3 length is 13 residues.

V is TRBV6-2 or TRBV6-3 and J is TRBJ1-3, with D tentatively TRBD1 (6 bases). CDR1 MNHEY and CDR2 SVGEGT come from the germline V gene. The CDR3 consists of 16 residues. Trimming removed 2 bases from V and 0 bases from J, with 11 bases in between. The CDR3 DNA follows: TGTGCCAGCAGTTACGCCGGAGGGGGCTCTGGAAACACCATATATTTT. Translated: CASSYAGGGSGNTIYF.

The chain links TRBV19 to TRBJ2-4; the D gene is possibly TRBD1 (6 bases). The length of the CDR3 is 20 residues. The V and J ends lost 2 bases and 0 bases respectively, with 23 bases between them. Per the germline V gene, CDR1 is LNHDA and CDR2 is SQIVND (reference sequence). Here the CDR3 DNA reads TGTGCCAGTAGTATATTCCCCGGGACAAGATCAACTATAGCCAAAAACATTCAGTACTTC. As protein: CASSIFPGTRSTIAKNIQYF.

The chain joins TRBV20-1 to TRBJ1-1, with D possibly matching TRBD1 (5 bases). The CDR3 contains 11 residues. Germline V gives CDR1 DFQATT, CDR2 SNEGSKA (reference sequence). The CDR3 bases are TGCGGAGGACAAATGAACACTGAAGCTTTCTTT. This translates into CGGQMNTEAFF.

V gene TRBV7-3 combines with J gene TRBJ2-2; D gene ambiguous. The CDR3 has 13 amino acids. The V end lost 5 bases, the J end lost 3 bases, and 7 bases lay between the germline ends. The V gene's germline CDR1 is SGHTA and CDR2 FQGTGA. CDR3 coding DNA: TGTGCCAGCAGCAAATTATACACCGGGGAGCTGTTTTTT. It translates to CASSKLYTGELFF.

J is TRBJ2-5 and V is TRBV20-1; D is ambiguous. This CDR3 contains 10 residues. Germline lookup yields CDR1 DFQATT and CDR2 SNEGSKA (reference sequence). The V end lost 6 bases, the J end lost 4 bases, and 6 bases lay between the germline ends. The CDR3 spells CSAHRETQYF. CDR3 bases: TGCAGTGCCCACCGAGAGACCCAGTACTTC.

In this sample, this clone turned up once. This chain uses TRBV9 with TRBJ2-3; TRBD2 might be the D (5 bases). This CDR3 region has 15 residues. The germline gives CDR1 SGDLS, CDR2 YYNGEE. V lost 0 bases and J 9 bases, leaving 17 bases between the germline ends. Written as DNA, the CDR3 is TGTGCCAGCAGCGTAGGAGGGCCGCAGCCCCTCACGCAGTATTTT. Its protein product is CASSVGGPQPLTQYF.

CDR3 residues: CASSLAVNTGELFF. CDR3 in DNA: TGTGCCAGCAGCTTAGCGGTGAACACCGGGGAGCTGTTTTTT. The chain is built from TRBV11-2 and TRBJ2-2, with D unclear. CDR3 size: 14 residues. Germline values: CDR1 SGHAT, CDR2 FQNNGV. The V end lost 1 base, the J end lost 1 base, and 4 bases lay between the germline ends.

In DNA form, the CDR3 reads TGTGCCAGCAGCTTAGGCCCCCACGGCAGGGGGGACAATGAGCAGTTCTTC. Translated, it gives CASSLGPHGRGDNEQFF. The chain recombines TRBV7-8 with TRBJ2-1, with D perhaps TRBD1 (7 bases). This CDR3 spans 17 amino acids. In germline, CDR1 is SGHVS, CDR2 FQNEAQ. Trimming took off 1 base at V and 5 bases at J, with 18 bases between the two ends.

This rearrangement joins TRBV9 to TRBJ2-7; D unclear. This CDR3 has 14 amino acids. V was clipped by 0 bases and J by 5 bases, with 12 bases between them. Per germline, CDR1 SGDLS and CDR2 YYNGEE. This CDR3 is CASSVGRASDEQYF. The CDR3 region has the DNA TGTGCCAGCAGCGTAGGAAGGGCCTCGGACGAGCAGTACTTC.

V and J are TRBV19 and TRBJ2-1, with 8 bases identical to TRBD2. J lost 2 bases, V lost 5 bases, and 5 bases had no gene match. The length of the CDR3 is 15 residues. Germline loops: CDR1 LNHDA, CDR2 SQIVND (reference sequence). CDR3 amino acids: CASSASGSPYNEQFF. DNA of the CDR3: TGTGCCAGTAGTGCGAGCGGGAGCCCCTACAATGAGCAGTTCTTC. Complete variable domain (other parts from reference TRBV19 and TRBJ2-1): DGGITQSPKYLFRKEGQNVTLSCEQNLNHDAMYWYRQDPGQGLRLIYYSQIVNDFQKGDIAEGYSVSREKKESFPLTVTSAQKNPTAFYLCASSASGSPYNEQFFGPGTRLTVL.

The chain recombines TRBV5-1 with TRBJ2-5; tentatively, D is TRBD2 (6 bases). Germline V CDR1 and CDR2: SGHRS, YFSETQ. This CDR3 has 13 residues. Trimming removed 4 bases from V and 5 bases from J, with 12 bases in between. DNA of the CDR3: TGCGCCAGCAGCCCCGGAGGGAGGGAGACCCAGTACTTC. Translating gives CASSPGGRETQYF.

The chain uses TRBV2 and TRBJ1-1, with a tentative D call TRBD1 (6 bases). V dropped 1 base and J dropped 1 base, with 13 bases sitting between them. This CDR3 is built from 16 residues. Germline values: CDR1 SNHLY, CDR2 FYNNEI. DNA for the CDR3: TGTGCCAGCAGTGAAGGAACAGGGCCCTGGAACACTGAAGCTTTCTTT. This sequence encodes CASSEGTGPWNTEAFF. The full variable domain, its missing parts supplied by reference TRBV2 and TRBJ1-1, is EPEVTQTPSHQVTQMGQEVILRCVPISNHLYFYWYRQILGQKVEFLVSFYNNEISEKSEIFDDQFSVERPDGSNFTLKIRSTKLEDSAMYFCASSEGTGPWNTEAFFGQGTRLTVV.

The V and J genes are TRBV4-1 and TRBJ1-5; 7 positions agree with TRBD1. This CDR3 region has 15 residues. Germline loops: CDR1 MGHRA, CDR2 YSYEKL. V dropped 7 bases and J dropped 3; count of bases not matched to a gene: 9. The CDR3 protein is CASNPRTGPNQPQHF. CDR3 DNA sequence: TGCGCCAGCAATCCCCGGACAGGCCCCAATCAGCCCCAGCATTTT.

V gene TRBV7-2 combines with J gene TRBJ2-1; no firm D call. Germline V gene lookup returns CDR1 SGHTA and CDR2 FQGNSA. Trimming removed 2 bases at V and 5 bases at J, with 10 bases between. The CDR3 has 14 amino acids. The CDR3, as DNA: TGTGCCAGCAGCTTACGTTCGGGTAACAATGAGCAGTTCTTC. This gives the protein CASSLRSGNNEQFF.

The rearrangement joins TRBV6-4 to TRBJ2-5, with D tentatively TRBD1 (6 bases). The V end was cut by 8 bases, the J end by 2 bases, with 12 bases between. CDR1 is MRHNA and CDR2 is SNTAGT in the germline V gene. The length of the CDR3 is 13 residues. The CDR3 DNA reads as TGTGCCAGCTCAGGACAGCCGCAAGAGACCCAGTACTTC. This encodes CASSGQPQETQYF.

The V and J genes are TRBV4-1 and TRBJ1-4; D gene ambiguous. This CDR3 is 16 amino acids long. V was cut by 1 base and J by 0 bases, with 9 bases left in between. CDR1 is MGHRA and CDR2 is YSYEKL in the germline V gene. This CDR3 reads CASSQVSPATNEKLFF. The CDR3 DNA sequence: TGCGCCAGCAGCCAAGTTAGCCCCGCAACTAATGAAAAACTGTTTTTT.

The CDR3 coding sequence is TGTGCCAGCAGACCTTTAGGGGGGGCGGACAATGAGCAGTTCTTC. Protein sequence: CASRPLGGADNEQFF. V is TRBV27 and J is TRBJ2-1; perhaps TRBD2 as D (7 bases). The germline V gene has CDR1 MNHEY and CDR2 SMNVEV (reference sequence). V shed 6 bases and J shed 5 bases, with 17 bases lying between them. The CDR3 consists of 15 residues.

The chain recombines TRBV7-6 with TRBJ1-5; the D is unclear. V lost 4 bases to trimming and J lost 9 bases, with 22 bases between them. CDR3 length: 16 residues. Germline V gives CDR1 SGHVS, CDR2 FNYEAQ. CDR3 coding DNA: TGTGCCAGCAGCTACCGACTAAACTTACAAAAAGGGCCCCAGCATTTT. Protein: CASSYRLNLQKGPQHF.